These 16 T cell receptor beta chains were sequenced from one sample in a study of spatial heterogeneity in lung cancer (dated by TCRdb to the late 2010s). The time point label, as the study defines it: sample taken at primary tumor resection. For TCR sequencing, whole RNA was extracted from tumor and nontumor lung tissue, or from cryopreserved PBMC samples, and no cell sorting was done. Libraries were constructed by 5' RACE. Sequencing took place on a NextSeq 500. The public sequencing data were trimmed at Q25 with fastp and processed into clonotypes with MiXCR by TCRdb, which kept only in-frame beta chains. A single entry per CDR3 protein holds the most common genes and DNA from its merged rows. For this sample the table gives roughly 49,000 distinct CDR3 sequences, of which around 6.7% were detected only once. Together, the top ten hold 2.9% of the sample. Specimen: PBMCs, collected at surgery. The receptors were sampled from a female donor with early-stage non-small cell lung cancer.

This clonotype came up many times. This chain connects TRBV7-2 to TRBJ2-3; unclear D gene. The CDR3 has 15 amino acids. Germline lookup yields CDR1 SGHTA and CDR2 FQGNSA. The ends were cut back, 3 bases at V and 1 base at J, with 11 bases in the middle. The CDR3 is CASSLISQGTDTQYF. CDR3 DNA: TGTGCCAGCAGCTTGATTAGCCAAGGCACAGATACGCAGTATTTT.

At least ten counts were recorded for this clonotype. V usage is TRBV15 and J usage is TRBJ1-2; 7 bases fit TRBD1. CDR3 length: 15 amino acids. V lost 2 bases to trimming and J lost 2 bases; unmatched junction nucleotides: 5. Germline CDR1 reads LNHNV; CDR2 reads YYDKDF (reference sequence). For the CDR3, the DNA is TGTGCCACCAGCAGACGGACAGGCGAAAACTATGGCTACACCTTC. It translates to CATSRRTGENYGYTF.

This clonotype was counted between two and nine times. This chain uses TRBV7-2 with TRBJ1-2; D gene uncertain. Germline V gene sequence: CDR1 SGHTA, CDR2 FQGNSA. The CDR3 totals 12 residues. Trimming left V 0 bases short and J 8 bases short, with 7 bases between. The CDR3 sequence is CASSLAGSGYTF. For the CDR3, the DNA is TGTGCCAGCAGCTTAGCTGGGTCGGGCTACACCTTC. Supplemented by reference TRBV7-2 and TRBJ1-2, the full variable domain reads GAGVSQSPSNKVTEKGKDVELRCDPISGHTALYWYRQSLGQGLEFLIYFQGNSAPDKSGLPSDRFSAERTGGSVSTLTIQRTQQEDSAVYLCASSLAGSGYTFGSGTRLTVV.

This clonotype was seen more than once but under ten times. The chain is built from TRBV7-8 and TRBJ2-5; 8 bases match TRBD2. Germline assignment: CDR1 SGHVS and CDR2 FQNEAQ. After removal of 0 bases from V and 2 bases from J, the junction contained 14 bases not matched to a gene. The CDR3 runs to 19 residues. The CDR3 protein is CASSLAPQGVRGAQETQYF. CDR3 DNA sequence: TGTGCCAGCAGCTTAGCGCCTCAAGGGGTGCGGGGGGCGCAAGAGACCCAGTACTTC. The complete variable domain, with remaining parts taken from reference TRBV7-8 and TRBJ2-5, reads GAGVSQSPRYKVAKRGQDVALRCDPISGHVSLFWYQQALGQGPEFLTYFQNEAQLDKSGLPSDRFFAERPEGSVSTLKIQRTQQEDSAVYLCASSLAPQGVRGAQETQYFGPGTRLLVL.

This chain connects TRBV5-1 to TRBJ2-7; no firm D call. Trimming cost V 0 bases and J 5 bases, with 6 bases left between them. Per germline, CDR1 SGHRS and CDR2 YFSETQ. CDR3 length: 12 residues. CDR3 DNA sequence: TGCGCCAGCAGCTTGGCCGGAGACGAGCAGTACTTC. This translates into CASSLAGDEQYF. The entire variable domain, with the rest obtained from reference TRBV5-1 and TRBJ2-7, is as follows: KAGVTQTPRYLIKTRGQQVTLSCSPISGHRSVSWYQQTPGQGLQFLFEYFSETQRNKGNFPGRFSGRQFSNSRSEMNVSTLELGDSALYLCASSLAGDEQYFGPGTRLTVT.

This clonotype was detected many times. The CDR3 sequence is CAGSTAPLAVSSLQFF. The DNA of the CDR3 is TGTGCCGGAAGTACGGCCCCTCTAGCTGTGTCCTCATTGCAGTTCTTC. The chain links TRBV28 to TRBJ2-1; tentatively, D is TRBD2 (5 bases). V was clipped by 11 bases and J by 12 bases, with 32 bases between them. Germline CDR1 and CDR2: MDHEN and SYDVKM. This CDR3 is built from 16 residues.

For this clonotype: A much larger clone differs from this one at a single base, so this may be a read error. Since no conserved phenylalanine or tryptophan closes the CDR3, a read error is the likely cause. The genes are TRBV5-4 and TRBJ1-1; the match to TRBD1 covers 8 bases. The CDR3 extends over 14 amino acids. Unmatched junction bases numbered 5, after V lost 4 bases and J lost 3 bases. The germline gives CDR1 SGHNT, CDR2 YYREEE (reference sequence). The CDR3 loop reads CASSLPGQDTEAFS. CDR3 nucleotide sequence: TGTGCCAGCAGCCTTCCGGGACAGGACACTGAAGCTTTCTCT.

This clonotype was picked up many times. V gene TRBV7-2 combines with J gene TRBJ2-3; D might be TRBD2 (6 bases). The CDR3 is made up of 14 amino acids. Germline CDR1 reads SGHTA; CDR2 reads FQGNSA. Trimming cost V 1 base and J 2 bases, with 7 bases left between them. The CDR3 coding sequence is TGTGCCAGCAGCTTAGGGGGACTCACAGATACGCAGTATTTT. It translates to CASSLGGLTDTQYF.

This clonotype was recorded many times. J is TRBJ2-1 and V is TRBV9, with unresolved D. Germline V gives CDR1 SGDLS, CDR2 YYNGEE. The CDR3 is made up of 14 amino acids. With 0 bases removed from V and 3 bases from J, the gap between germline ends came to 7 bases. The CDR3 spells CASSVVGVYNEQFF. The CDR3 DNA follows: TGTGCCAGCAGCGTAGTTGGGGTCTACAATGAGCAGTTCTTC.

The chain has TRBV6-5 and TRBJ1-2; TRBD1 might be the D (5 bases). Germline CDR1 reads MNHEY; CDR2 reads SVGAGI. V dropped 2 bases and J dropped 5 bases, with 9 bases sitting between them. This CDR3 is built from 13 residues. DNA of the CDR3: TGTGCCAGCAGTTACCTTCAGGGTTATGGCTACACCTTC. It is translated as CASSYLQGYGYTF.

The table lists this clonotype with a few counts. V gene TRBV20-1 combines with J gene TRBJ1-2, with 10 bases that match TRBD1. V dropped 3 bases and J dropped 6; count of bases not matched to a gene: 7. CDR1 is DFQATT and CDR2 is SNEGSKA in the germline V gene (reference sequence). This CDR3 contains 14 residues. CDR3: CSASGDRGGDGYTF. In DNA form, the CDR3 reads TGCAGTGCTAGTGGGGACAGGGGAGGAGATGGCTACACCTTC.

This clonotype was counted at least ten times. Written as DNA, the CDR3 is TGTGCCAGCAGAGTGGACGGGGGCGCCTCAACGGATACGCAGTATTTT. Its protein product is CASRVDGGASTDTQYF. The rearrangement links TRBV6-1 to TRBJ2-3; D may be TRBD1 or TRBD2 (6 bases each). This CDR3 is 16 amino acids long. Germline V CDR1 and CDR2: MNHNS, SASEGT. Trimming took 6 bases from V and 6 from J, leaving 22 bases between them.

V usage is TRBV28 and J usage is TRBJ1-6, with 11 nucleotides matching TRBD1. Trimming cost V 5 bases and J 11 bases; bases outside gene matches: 14. Per the germline V gene, CDR1 is MDHEN and CDR2 is SYDVKM. This CDR3 contains 17 residues. The CDR3 DNA reads as TGTGCCAGCAGTCCCCCCGGGACAGGGGGGGCCCTTACACCCCTCCACTTT. Encoded protein: CASSPPGTGGALTPLHF.

This rearrangement joins TRBV6-5 to TRBJ1-1; D not resolved. The CDR3 is made up of 14 amino acids. The V gene's germline CDR1 is MNHEY and CDR2 SVGAGI. Trimming removed 4 bases at V and 3 bases at J, with 12 bases between. The CDR3 coding sequence is TGTGCCAGCAGTTTTGGTCCCGGGGACACTGAAGCTTTCTTT. It specifies CASSFGPGDTEAFF.

This clonotype was counted a few times. The rearrangement joins TRBV6-2 or TRBV6-3 to TRBJ2-5; weak D call: TRBD2 (6 bases). CDR3 size: 13 residues. The V end lost 6 bases, the J end lost 5 bases, and 13 bases lay between the germline ends. Germline CDR1 is MNHEY and CDR2 is SVGEGT. This chain's CDR3 is CASRVSSAETQYF. CDR3 nucleotides: TGTGCCAGCAGAGTGTCTAGCGCTGAGACCCAGTACTTC.

The V and J genes are TRBV20-1 and TRBJ2-1; 7 nucleotides align to TRBD1. V lost 6 bases and J lost 3; bases outside the gene matches: 11. CDR3 length equals 15 residues. Looked up from germline, CDR1 is DFQATT and CDR2 is SNEGSKA (reference sequence). The chain's CDR3 is CSAEKPTGSYNEQFF. Here the CDR3 DNA reads TGCAGTGCGGAGAAACCGACAGGGAGCTACAATGAGCAGTTCTTC.